This section outlines one TCR beta chain sequence together with its context. This clone's antigen is unknown. No much larger clone exists at a distance of one base, and base qualities are not known. Each collaborating institution followed its own protocols to collect whole blood in K2EDTA tubes. For TCRbeta analysis, collaborators shipped samples as frozen whole blood, isolated PBMCs, or DNA extracted from either of those sample types. Germline trimming amounts to 3 bases on V and 9 bases on J, with 7 as the count of junction bases outside the gene matches. CDR1 and CDR2, looked up from the germline V gene, are SGHDT and YYEEEE. There are 15 amino acids in the CDR3, from cysteine to phenylalanine inclusive. The entry retains the CDR3 DNA only, 45 bases that are in frame from base 1. TCRbeta CDR3 regions were amplified from genomic DNA using the immunoSEQ Assay, a bias-controlled multiplex PCR. Per the original workflow: The number of nucleated cells in each sample was estimated from the amplification of reference gene primers within the assay. To quantify the absolute abundance of each unique TCRbeta CDR3 rearrangement, sequence reads were collapsed and filtered. Productive Simpson clonality was computed per sample as the square root of Simpson's diversity index over productive rearrangements. In TCRdb, the immuneACCESS table is reduced to in-frame sequences with V and J assigned. These tables do not hold every clone; where another copy was compared, an unresolved V gene accounts for under half, and the others remain unexplained. The DNA was the basis for D and trimming; V, J and clone size are from that table. Here the sample has under 200,000 clones; roughly 80% occur a single time. The ten top clones hold 1.5% to 1.9% of the sample.

The data were obtained in a study of blood T cell repertoires in COVID-19 (dated by TCRdb to about 2020). Regarding the complete study: Samples from collaborators originated in the United States, Italy and Spain and spanned both the acute and convalescent phases of COVID-19. The material from the prospective study consisted of cDNA or gDNA derived from T cells, B-cell-depleted T cells, or PBMCs. The dataset comprised deeply sampled blood TCRbeta repertoires from subjects exposed to, actively infected with, or recovered from COVID-19. The repertoires were made available in a free public database intended to serve as a resource for research on the immune response to SARS-CoV-2. Samples were obtained from the ongoing ImmuneRACE study (first 160 participants) and from 950 to 1,500 subjects provided by 6 global collaborators. Nearly every sample came with metadata listing a de-identified subject ID, COVID-19 status, age in years and sex. Where HLA class I and class II types were available, the types were taken from metadata supplied by the sample provider, not from assay-based typing. Study-wide conclusions, independent of this receptor: Clinical and demographic metadata were provided uncurated, with the amount varying by source and participant.

The receptor chain draws on TRBV5-6 and TRBJ2-1, with TRBD1 matching 12 junction bases. This receptor was taken from a human donor in a cohort sampled during active COVID-19. Material for sequencing was peripheral blood. Here the CDR3 is given as CASSSPGTGGFEQFF. The nucleotide sequence reads as follows: TGTGCCAGCAGCTCCCCCGGGACAGGGGGCTTTGAGCAGTTCTTC.